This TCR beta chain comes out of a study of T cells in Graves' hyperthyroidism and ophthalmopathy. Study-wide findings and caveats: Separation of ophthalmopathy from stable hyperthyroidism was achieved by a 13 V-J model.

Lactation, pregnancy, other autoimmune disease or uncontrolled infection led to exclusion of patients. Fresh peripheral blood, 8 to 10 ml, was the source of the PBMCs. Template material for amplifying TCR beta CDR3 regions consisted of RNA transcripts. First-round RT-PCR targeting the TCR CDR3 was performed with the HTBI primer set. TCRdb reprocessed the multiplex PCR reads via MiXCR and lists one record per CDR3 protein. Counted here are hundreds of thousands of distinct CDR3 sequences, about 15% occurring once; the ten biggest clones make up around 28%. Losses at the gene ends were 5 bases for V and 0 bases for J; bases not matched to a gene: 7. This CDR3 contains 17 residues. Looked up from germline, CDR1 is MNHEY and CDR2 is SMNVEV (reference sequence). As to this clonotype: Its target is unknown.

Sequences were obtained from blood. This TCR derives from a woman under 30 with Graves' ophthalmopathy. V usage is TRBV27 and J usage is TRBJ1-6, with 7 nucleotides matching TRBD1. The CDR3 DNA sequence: TGTGCCAGCAGTAGCGGACAGGAGAGCTCCTATAATTCACCCCTCCACTTT. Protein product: CASSSGQESSYNSPLHF.